The present entry profiles one T cell receptor beta chain with its context. Its antigen target is currently unknown. No base quality information exists; no much larger clone differs at one position. This sample is drawn from a study of T cell changes during pregnancy in multiple sclerosis (dated by TCRdb to the late 2010s). With respect to the entire study: Changes in the T cell repertoire over the course of pregnancy were examined in this study in women with multiple sclerosis.

Trimming accounts for 0 bases at V and 8 bases at J, while the number of junction bases matched to no gene is 6. CDR1 and CDR2, looked up from the germline V gene, are SGHTS and YDEGEE. Reading from cysteine to phenylalanine, the CDR3 counts 15 amino acids. The entry retains the CDR3 DNA only, 45 bases that are in frame from base 1. Library preparation used the immunoSEQ multiplex PCR assay. Imported from immuneACCESS, the table was reduced by TCRdb to in-frame sequences with V and J called. These copies leave out some clones; in studies compared against another copy, an unresolved V gene accounts for under half, and the cause of the remainder is not known. Recorded for this sample are roughly 90,000 clones; around 93% of them occurred a single time. Clones ranked in the top ten supply approximately 0.97% of the sample.

This clonotype was obtained from a female donor with multiple sclerosis, enrolled in a pregnancy study. Sequencing was performed on peripheral blood, taken before pregnancy. The chain couples TRBV5-8 to TRBJ2-1, with 9 middle bases fitting TRBD2. The CDR3 region has the sequence CASSLAAGGPYEQFF. The nucleotide sequence is given as TGTGCCAGCAGCTTGGCGGCGGGAGGGCCCTATGAGCAGTTCTTC.